A selection of T cell receptor beta chains follows, all from one sample in a study of blood T cell repertoires in COVID-19. TCRdb's table, derived via immunoSEQ multiplex PCR, lists solely in-frame clones and lacks some. Of around 200,000 clones in the sample, more than 80% were seen once. The source material was peripheral blood. These receptors were obtained from a human donor in a cohort sampled during active COVID-19. The conserved cysteine and the conserved F or W are not part of the CDR3 here. The D gene is left open where the match is weak. Some rows have no size entry. The others give once, few or many, or a class for an expanded clone.

V	J	D	size	CDR3
TRBV7-6	TRBJ2-7	.	.	ASSPSPTRPYEQY
TRBV7-8	TRBJ1-3	TRBD1	.	ASRTGGSGGNTIY
TRBV19	TRBJ2-4	TRBD2	.	ATSLRGVAKNIQY
TRBV7-7	TRBJ1-3	.	.	ASSFIETVGGGDLAIY
TRBV5-1	TRBJ1-1	TRBD1	once	ASHPTGMNTEAF
TRBV4-2	TRBJ2-1	TRBD1	.	ASSPAQTRTGVHEQF
TRBV5-1	TRBJ1-1	TRBD1	few	ASSFRGDPEAF
TRBV19	TRBJ2-3	TRBD2	.	ASSGTSRPNTQY
TRBV9	TRBJ1-1	TRBD1	.	ASSVNPRQGTEAF
TRBV13	TRBJ2-7	TRBD2	.	ASSLGVAGAAYEQY
TRBV5-4	TRBJ2-1	TRBD2	.	ASSPNRLAGSSEQF
TRBV9	TRBJ1-2	.	.	ASSVAGNNYGYT
TRBV14	TRBJ2-7	.	.	ASSQDMGLEYEQY
TRBV7-3	TRBJ2-1	.	.	ASSLLGASNEQF
TRBV7-9	TRBJ2-5	TRBD2	.	ASRAWWSGAWETQY
TRBV27	TRBJ1-1	.	.	ASSLLGGAANTEAF
TRBV28	TRBJ2-2	TRBD1	.	ASISAGRGPSGELF
TRBV5-1	TRBJ2-7	TRBD1	.	ASSLTGGRSYEQY
TRBV7-9	TRBJ1-2	.	few	ASSLSANYGYT
TRBV12-3/TRBV12-4	TRBJ1-1	TRBD1	.	ASSLGQAVEAF
TRBV5-1	TRBJ2-2	TRBD2	.	ASSLGASGDTGELF
TRBV4-1	TRBJ2-7	.	few	ASSQVGDTAEQY
TRBV25-1	TRBJ1-6	.	.	ASSSRRGYNSPLH
TRBV10-2	TRBJ1-2	.	.	ASSADGVTYYGYT
TRBV5-5	TRBJ1-5	TRBD1	.	ASSSGQGRNQPQH
TRBV5-1	TRBJ2-1	TRBD2	.	ASSQRGTYNEQF
TRBV4-1	TRBJ2-1	TRBD2	.	ASSPGLPVDEQF
TRBV19	TRBJ2-1	TRBD2	.	ASSSLAGGNNEQF
TRBV27	TRBJ1-5	.	few	ASDCGQQGNQPQH
TRBV7-9	TRBJ2-5	TRBD2	once	ASSKQTSGGPGSETQY
TRBV2	TRBJ1-5	TRBD1	.	ASSTSGQGRNQPQH
TRBV6-5	TRBJ2-2	.	.	ASSPSWELF
TRBV5-1	TRBJ1-1	.	.	ASSSSRGVPLNTEAF
TRBV6-1	TRBJ2-1	.	once	ASSDWGSSYNEQF
TRBV5-1	TRBJ2-7	TRBD1	.	ASSARGLEQY
TRBV6-5	TRBJ1-4	.	once	ASSHYRANEKLF
TRBV18	TRBJ2-1	TRBD2	.	ASSRSGGQDNEQF
TRBV11-2	TRBJ1-2	.	.	ASSLGTTDGHGYT
TRBV5-1	TRBJ2-3	.	few	ASSEEGLRGIADTQY
TRBV30	TRBJ1-2	.	.	AWGVPEVTVFYGYT
TRBV19	TRBJ1-3	.	.	ASSKGVNSGNTIY
TRBV6-1	TRBJ2-3	TRBD1	few	ASSDGTGFEATTDTQY
TRBV4-1	TRBJ2-7	TRBD1	once	ASSQDLGQGLDEQY
TRBV2	TRBJ1-2	TRBD1	.	ATRQGHGYT
TRBV19	TRBJ2-7	TRBD2	.	ASSIGGSSYEQY
TRBV18	TRBJ1-1	TRBD1	.	ASSAQPHFRGRNTEAF
TRBV15	TRBJ2-1	TRBD1	.	ATSRRQGYNEQF
TRBV29-1	TRBJ1-2	.	.	SVEKGRLDGYT
TRBV18	TRBJ1-1	TRBD1	.	ASSPVGGGMNTEAF
TRBV7-9	TRBJ2-7	TRBD2	.	ASSLGEGGHEQY
TRBV6-5	TRBJ1-5	.	.	ASSRDTVGPQH
TRBV5-6	TRBJ1-4	.	.	ASSLTGRVTNEKLF
TRBV2	TRBJ2-7	.	.	ASSGLKNKSYEQY
TRBV4-1	TRBJ2-5	TRBD1	.	ASATGTGTEETQY